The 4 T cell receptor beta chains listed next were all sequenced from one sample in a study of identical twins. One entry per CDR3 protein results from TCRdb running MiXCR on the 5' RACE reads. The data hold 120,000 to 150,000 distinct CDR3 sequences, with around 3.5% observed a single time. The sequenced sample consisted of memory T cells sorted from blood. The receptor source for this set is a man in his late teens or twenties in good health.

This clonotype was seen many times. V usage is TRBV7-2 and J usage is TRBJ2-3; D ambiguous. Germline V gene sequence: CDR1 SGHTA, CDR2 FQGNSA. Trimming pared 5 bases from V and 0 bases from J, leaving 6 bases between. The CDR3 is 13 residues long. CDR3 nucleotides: TGTGCCAGCAGCCACGGAAGCACAGATACGCAGTATTTT. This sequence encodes CASSHGSTDTQYF.

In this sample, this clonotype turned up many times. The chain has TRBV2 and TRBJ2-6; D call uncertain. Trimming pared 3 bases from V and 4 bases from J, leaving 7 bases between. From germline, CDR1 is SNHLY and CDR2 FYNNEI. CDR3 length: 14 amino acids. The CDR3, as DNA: TGTGCCAGCAGTGAGTGGAGCGGGGCCAACGTCCTGACTTTC. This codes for CASSEWSGANVLTF.

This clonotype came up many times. CDR3 loop: CASSAGLAGRIAQYF. The CDR3 nucleotides read TGTGCCAGCAGCGCCGGACTAGCGGGAAGAATTGCCCAGTACTTC. This sequence joins TRBV11-1 and TRBJ2-5, with 12 bases matching TRBD2. Trimming removed 5 bases from V and 9 bases from J; junction bases left unmatched: 10. The CDR3 is made up of 15 amino acids. The germline V gene encodes CDR1 SGHAT and CDR2 FQDESV (reference sequence).

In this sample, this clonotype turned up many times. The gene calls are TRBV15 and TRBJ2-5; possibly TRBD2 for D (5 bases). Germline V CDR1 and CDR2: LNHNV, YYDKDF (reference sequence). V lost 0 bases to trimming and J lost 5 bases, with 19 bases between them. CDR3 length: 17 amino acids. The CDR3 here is CATSRDFMEDASETQYF. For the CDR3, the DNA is TGTGCCACCAGCAGAGATTTCATGGAGGACGCGTCGGAGACCCAGTACTTC.